This record covers a single T cell receptor beta chain. The germline V gene has CDR1 LNHDA and CDR2 SQIVND (reference sequence). The CDR3 has 14 amino acids. V lost 8 bases, J lost 0 bases, and 13 bases lay in between. This sample is part of a study of cytomegalovirus exposure and HLA in healthy donors. The protocol was immunoSEQ multiplex PCR, while the TCRdb copy is restricted to in-frame clones and leaves out a portion. The sample holds some 180,000 clones, approximately 86% seen once. V gene TRBV19 combines with J gene TRBJ1-2; unclear D gene. The clonotype was recovered from a man aged 30 to 39 in good health and CMV-seropositive. The specimen was PBMCs. DNA for the CDR3: TGTGCCAGTTCGGTGGGGTATTCTAACTATGGCTACACCTTC. Its protein is CASSVGYSNYGYTF.